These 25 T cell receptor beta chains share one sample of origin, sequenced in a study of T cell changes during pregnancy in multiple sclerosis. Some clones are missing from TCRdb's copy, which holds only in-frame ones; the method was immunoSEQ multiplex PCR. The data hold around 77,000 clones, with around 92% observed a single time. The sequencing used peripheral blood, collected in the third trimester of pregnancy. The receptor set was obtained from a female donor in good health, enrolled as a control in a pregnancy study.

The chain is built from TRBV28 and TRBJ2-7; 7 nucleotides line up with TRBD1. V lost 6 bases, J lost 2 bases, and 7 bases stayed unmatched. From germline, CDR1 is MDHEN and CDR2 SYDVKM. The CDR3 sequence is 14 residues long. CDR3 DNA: TGTGCCAGCAGCTTGACAGGGCCGCCCTACGAGCAGTACTTC. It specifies CASSLTGPPYEQYF.

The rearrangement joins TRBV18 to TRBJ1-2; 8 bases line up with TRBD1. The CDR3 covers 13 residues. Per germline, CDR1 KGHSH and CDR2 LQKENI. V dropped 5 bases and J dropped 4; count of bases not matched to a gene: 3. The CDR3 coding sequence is TGTGCCAGCTCATCGGACAGGGCCTATGGCTACACCTTC. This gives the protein CASSSDRAYGYTF.

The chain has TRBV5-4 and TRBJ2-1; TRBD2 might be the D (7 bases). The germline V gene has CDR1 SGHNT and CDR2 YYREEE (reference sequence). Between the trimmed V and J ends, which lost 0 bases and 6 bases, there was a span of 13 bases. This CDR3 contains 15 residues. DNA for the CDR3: TGTGCCAGCAGCTTGGGTGGGGGGGCCCCCAATGAGCAGTTCTTC. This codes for CASSLGGGAPNEQFF.

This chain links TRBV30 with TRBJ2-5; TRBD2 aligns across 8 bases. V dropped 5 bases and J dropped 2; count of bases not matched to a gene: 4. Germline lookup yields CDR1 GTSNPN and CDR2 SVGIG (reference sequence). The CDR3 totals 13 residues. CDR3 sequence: CAWEAGVQETQYF. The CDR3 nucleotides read TGTGCCTGGGAAGCGGGGGTTCAAGAGACCCAGTACTTC.

CDR3 nucleotides: TGTGCCAGCAGCCCCTGGGCAGGGGATTCCAACTATGGCTACACCTTC. It yields the protein CASSPWAGDSNYGYTF. The V gene is TRBV4-2, the J gene TRBJ1-2; perhaps TRBD1 as D (6 bases). Germline V gene lookup returns CDR1 LGHNA and CDR2 YNFKEQ. Trimming stripped 4 bases from V and 2 bases from J, with 17 bases between. This CDR3 comprises 16 residues.

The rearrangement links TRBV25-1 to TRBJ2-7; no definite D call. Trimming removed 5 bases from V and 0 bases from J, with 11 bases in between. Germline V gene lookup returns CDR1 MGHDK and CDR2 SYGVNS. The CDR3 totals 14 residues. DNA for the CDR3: TGTGCCAGCAGTAAAACCCGGGTCTCCTACGAGCAGTACTTC. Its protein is CASSKTRVSYEQYF.

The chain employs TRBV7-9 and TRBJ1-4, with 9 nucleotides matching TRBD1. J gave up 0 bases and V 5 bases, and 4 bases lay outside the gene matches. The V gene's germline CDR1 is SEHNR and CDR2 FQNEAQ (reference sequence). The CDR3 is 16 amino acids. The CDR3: CASSLRTGATNEKLFF. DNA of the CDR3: TGTGCCAGCAGCCTCCGGACAGGGGCAACTAATGAAAAACTGTTTTTT.

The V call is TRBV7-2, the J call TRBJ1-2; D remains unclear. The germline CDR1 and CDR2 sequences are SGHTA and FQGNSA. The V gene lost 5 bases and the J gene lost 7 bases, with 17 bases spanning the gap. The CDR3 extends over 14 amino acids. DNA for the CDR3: TGTGCCAGCAGCCCGGGTCGAGATGTGGGTGGCTACACCTTC. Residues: CASSPGRDVGGYTF.

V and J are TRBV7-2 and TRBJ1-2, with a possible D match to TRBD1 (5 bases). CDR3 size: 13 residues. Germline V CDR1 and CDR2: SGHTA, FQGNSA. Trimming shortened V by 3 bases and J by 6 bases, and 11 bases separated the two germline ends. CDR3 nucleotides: TGTGCCAGCAGCTTCGGGCAGGGTGATGGCTACACCTTC. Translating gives CASSFGQGDGYTF.

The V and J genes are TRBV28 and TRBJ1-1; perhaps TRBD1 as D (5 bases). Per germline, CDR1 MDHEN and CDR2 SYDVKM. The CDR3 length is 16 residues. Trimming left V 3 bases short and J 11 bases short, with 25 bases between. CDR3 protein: CASSLPLGQEDKGAFF. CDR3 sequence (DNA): TGTGCCAGCAGTTTGCCGCTGGGGCAGGAAGATAAGGGGGCTTTCTTT.

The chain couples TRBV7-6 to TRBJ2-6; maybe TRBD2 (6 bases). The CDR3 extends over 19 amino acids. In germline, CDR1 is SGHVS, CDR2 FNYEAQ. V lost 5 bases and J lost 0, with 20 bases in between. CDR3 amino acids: CASSRAPASADSGANVLTF. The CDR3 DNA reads TGTGCCAGCAGCCGCGCCCCGGCTAGCGCCGACTCTGGGGCCAACGTCCTGACTTTC.

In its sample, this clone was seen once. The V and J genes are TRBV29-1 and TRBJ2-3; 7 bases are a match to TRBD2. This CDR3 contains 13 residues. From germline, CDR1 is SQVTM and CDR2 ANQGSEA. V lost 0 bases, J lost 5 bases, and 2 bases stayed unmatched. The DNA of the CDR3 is TGCAGCGTTGAAGAGATAGCGGGAGATACGCAGTATTTT. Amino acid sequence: CSVEEIAGDTQYF.

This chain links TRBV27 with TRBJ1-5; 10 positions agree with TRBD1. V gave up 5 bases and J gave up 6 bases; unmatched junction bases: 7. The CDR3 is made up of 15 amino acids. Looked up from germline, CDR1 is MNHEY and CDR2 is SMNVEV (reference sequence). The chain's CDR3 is CASSVSGTGVQPQHF. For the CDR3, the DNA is TGTGCCAGCAGTGTCTCCGGGACAGGGGTTCAGCCCCAGCATTTT.

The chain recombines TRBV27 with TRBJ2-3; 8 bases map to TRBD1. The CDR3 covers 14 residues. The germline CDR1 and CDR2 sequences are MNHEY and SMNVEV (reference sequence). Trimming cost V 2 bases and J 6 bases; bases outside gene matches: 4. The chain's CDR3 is CASSLAGGHDTQYF. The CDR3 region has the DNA TGTGCCAGCAGTTTAGCAGGGGGCCACGATACGCAGTATTTT.

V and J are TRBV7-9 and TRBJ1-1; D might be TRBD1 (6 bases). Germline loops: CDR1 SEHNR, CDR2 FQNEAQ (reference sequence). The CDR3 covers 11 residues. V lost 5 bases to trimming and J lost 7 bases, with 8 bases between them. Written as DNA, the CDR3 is TGTGCCAGCAGCCGCAGGGGTGAAGCTTTCTTT. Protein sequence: CASSRRGEAFF.

CDR3 residues: CASSPGTLSYEQYF. For the CDR3, the DNA is TGTGCCAGCTCCCCCGGGACTCTGTCCTACGAGCAGTACTTC. The V gene is TRBV18, the J gene TRBJ2-7; D is possibly TRBD2 (6 bases). V lost 6 bases and J lost 1, with 13 bases in between. CDR3 length: 14 residues. Germline-derived CDR1 and CDR2 are KGHSH and LQKENI.

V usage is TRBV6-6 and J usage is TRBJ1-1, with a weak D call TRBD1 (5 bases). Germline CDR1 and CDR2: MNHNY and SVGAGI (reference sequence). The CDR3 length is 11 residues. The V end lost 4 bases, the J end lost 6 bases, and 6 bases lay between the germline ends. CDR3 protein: CASSFRAEAFF. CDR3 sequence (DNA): TGTGCCAGCAGTTTCAGGGCTGAAGCTTTCTTT.

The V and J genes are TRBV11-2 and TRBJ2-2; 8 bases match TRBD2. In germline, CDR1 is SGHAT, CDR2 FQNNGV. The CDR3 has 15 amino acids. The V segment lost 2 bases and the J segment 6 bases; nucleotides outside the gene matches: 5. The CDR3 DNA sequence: TGTGCCAGCAGCTTATGGGGGACTAGGTCCGGGGAGCTGTTTTTT. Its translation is CASSLWGTRSGELFF.

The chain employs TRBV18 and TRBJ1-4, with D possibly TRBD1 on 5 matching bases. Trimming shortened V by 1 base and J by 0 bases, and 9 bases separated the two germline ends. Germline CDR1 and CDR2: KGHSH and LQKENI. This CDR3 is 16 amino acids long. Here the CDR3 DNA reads TGTGCCAGCTCACCACGGGTGACAGCAACTAATGAAAAACTGTTTTTT. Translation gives CASSPRVTATNEKLFF.

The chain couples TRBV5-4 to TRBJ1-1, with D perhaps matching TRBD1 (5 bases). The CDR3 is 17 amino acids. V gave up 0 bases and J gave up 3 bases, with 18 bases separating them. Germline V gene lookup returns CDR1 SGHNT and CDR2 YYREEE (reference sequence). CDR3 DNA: TGTGCCAGCAGCTTGGATGGAAGGAAGGGGTTTTACACTGAAGCTTTCTTT. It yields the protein CASSLDGRKGFYTEAFF.

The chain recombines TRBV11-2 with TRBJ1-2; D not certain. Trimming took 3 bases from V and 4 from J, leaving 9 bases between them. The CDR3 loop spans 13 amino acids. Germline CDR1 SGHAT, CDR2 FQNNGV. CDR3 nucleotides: TGTGCCAGCAGCTTGGTACAGCTCTATGGCTACACCTTC. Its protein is CASSLVQLYGYTF.

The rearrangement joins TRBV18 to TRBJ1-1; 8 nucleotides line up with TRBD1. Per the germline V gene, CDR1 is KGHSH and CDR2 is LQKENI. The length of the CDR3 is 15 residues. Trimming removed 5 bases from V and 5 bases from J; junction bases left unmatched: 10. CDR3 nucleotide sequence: TGTGCCAGCTCATACGGACAGGGCTGGTGGACTGAAGCTTTCTTT. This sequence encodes CASSYGQGWWTEAFF.

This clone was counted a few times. In DNA form, the CDR3 reads TGTGCCAGCAGGCGGGTGACCTATAATTCACCCCTCCACTTT. This codes for CASRRVTYNSPLHF. The V gene is TRBV2, the J gene TRBJ1-6, with D hard to call. Trimming took off 6 bases at V and 2 bases at J, with 8 bases between the two ends. This CDR3 region has 14 residues. Germline V gene data show CDR1 as SNHLY and CDR2 as FYNNEI.

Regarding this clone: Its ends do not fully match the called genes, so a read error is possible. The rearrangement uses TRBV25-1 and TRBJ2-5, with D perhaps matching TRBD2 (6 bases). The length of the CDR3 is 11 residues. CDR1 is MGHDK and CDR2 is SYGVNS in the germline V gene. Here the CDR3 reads CASSDGRGVHF. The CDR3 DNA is TGTGCCAGCAGTGACGGACGCGGGGTCCACTTC.

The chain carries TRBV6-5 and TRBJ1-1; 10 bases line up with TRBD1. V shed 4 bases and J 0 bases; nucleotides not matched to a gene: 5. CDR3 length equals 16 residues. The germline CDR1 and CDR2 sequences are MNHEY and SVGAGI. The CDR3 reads CASSWGTGVMNTEAFF. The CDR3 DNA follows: TGTGCCAGCAGTTGGGGGACAGGGGTCATGAACACTGAAGCTTTCTTT.